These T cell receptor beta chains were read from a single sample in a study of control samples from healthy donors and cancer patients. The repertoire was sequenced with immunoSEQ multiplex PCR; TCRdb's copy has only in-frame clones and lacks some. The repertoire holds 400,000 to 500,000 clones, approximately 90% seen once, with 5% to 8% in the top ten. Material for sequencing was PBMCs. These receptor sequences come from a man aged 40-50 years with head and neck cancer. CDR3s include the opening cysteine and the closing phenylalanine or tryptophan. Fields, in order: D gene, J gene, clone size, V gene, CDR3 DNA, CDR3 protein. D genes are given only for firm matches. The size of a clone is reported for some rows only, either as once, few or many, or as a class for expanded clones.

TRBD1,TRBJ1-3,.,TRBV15,TGTGCCACCAGCCGATCGACAGGGGGCACCGCCTCTGGAAACACCATATATTTT,CATSRSTGGTASGNTIYF
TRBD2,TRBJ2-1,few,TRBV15,TGTGCCACCAGCGGCGAGGGACTAGCGGGCACTGAGCAGTTCTTC,CATSGEGLAGTEQFF
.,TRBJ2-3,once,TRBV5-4,TGTGCCAGCAGCGTCGAAAATACGCAGTATTTT,CASSVENTQYF
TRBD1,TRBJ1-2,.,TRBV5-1,TGCGCCAGCAGCCCATCACAGGGGAACTATGGCTACACCTTC,CASSPSQGNYGYTF
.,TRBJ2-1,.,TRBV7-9,TGTGCCAGCAGCTTATTATCGGAGTACAATGAGCAGTTCTTC,CASSLLSEYNEQFF
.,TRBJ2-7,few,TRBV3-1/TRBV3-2,TGTGCCAGCAGTCGGACAGATACCTACGAGCAGTACTTC,CASSRTDTYEQYF
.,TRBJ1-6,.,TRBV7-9,TGTGCCAGCAGCCGAGACGTCGCAGATTCACCCCTCCACTTT,CASSRDVADSPLHF
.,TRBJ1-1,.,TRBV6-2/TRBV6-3,TGTGCCAGCAGTGGCCAGGGGAACACTGAAGCTTTCTTT,CASSGQGNTEAFF
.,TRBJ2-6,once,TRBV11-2,TGTGCCAGCAGCTTAACCCCGATCTCTGGGGCCAACGTCCTGACTTTC,CASSLTPISGANVLTF
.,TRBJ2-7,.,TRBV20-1,TGCAGTGCTAGTGATAGGGATATATCCTACGAGCAGTACTTC,CSASDRDISYEQYF
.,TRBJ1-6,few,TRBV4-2,TGTGCCAGCAGCCAAGGCGTCGTCAGTAATTCACCCCTCCACTTT,CASSQGVVSNSPLHF
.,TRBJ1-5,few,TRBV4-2,TGTGCCAGCAGCCAAGATAACAGGGCTAGCAATCAGCCCCAGCATTTT,CASSQDNRASNQPQHF
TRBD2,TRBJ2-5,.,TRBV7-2,TGTGCCAGCAGCTTAGTTCCTAGCGGGACTGAGACCCAGTACTTC,CASSLVPSGTETQYF
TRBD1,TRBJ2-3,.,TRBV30,TGTGCCTGGGGGGGGACAGGAATGGCGGATACGCAGTATTTT,CAWGGTGMADTQYF
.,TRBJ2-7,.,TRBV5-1,TGCGCCAGCAGCGCTTCACAGGGAGGCGAGCAGTACTTC,CASSASQGGEQYF
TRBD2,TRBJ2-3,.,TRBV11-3,TGTGCCAGCAGCTCGGGGGGACTACTCACAGATACGCAGTATTTT,CASSSGGLLTDTQYF
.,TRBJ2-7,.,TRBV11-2,TGTGCCAGCAGCTTTCCGGACAGATCCTACGAGCAGTACTTC,CASSFPDRSYEQYF
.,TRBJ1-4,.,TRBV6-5,TGTGCCAGCAGCTACACGAGAATGGGGGCTAATGAAAAACTGTTTTTT,CASSYTRMGANEKLFF
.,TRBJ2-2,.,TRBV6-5,TGTGCCAGCAGCTGGGACTCAAAAAGGGCCGGGGAGCTGTTTTTT,CASSWDSKRAGELFF
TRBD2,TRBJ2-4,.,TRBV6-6,TGTGCCAGCAGTGACTGGGGAGGGGTGCTAGAAGTCATTCAGTACTTC,CASSDWGGVLEVIQYF
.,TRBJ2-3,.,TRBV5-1,TGCGCCAGCAGCTTGTCGGGGTACACAGATACGCAGTATTTT,CASSLSGYTDTQYF
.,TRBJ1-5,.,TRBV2,TGTGCCAGCAGTGAAGAGCGAGGAGAGCCCCAGCATTTT,CASSEERGEPQHF
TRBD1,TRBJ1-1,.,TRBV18,TGTGCCAGCTCACCTTGGACAGGGGAGCGAGCTTTCTTT,CASSPWTGERAFF
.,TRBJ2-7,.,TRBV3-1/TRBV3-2,TGTGCCAGCAGCCAAGATGTGGAGGGGCCCTACGAGCAGTACTTC,CASSQDVEGPYEQYF
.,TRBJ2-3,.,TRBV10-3,TGTGCCATCAGTGAGTCGGAGGAGACGCAGTATTTT,CAISESEETQYF
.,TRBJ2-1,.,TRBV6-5,TGTGCCAGCAGTTACTCGAGGGGAGCCGACAATGAGCAGTTCTTC,CASSYSRGADNEQFF
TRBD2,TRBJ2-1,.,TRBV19,TGTGCCACGGGTAGCGGGGGGTACAATGAGCAGTTCTTC,CATGSGGYNEQFF
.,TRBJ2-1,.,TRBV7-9,TGTGCCGTCCAGTCCCTAGGGAATGAGCAGTTCTTC,CAVQSLGNEQFF
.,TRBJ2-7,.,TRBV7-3,TGTGCCAGCAGCTTAGACGGGGGACCGTACGAGCAGTACTTC,CASSLDGGPYEQYF
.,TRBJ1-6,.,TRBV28,TGTGCCAGCAGGGGCGGACTAGCATATTCACCCCTCCACTTT,CASRGGLAYSPLHF
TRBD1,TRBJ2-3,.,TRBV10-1,TGCGCCAGCAGCCGGGGACAGGGGGCAGGAGATACGCAGTATTTT,CASSRGQGAGDTQYF
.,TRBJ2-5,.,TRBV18,TGTGCCAGCTCACCAAAACCCGAGTACGAAGAGACCCAGTACTTC,CASSPKPEYEETQYF
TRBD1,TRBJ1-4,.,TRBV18,TGTGCCAGCTCACCACGGACAGGGGCCCTTGCAACTAATGAAAAACTGTTTTTT,CASSPRTGALATNEKLFF
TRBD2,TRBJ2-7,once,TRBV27,TGTGCCAGCAGTTTGGGGACTAGCGGGAGTGGAGAGCAGTACTTC,CASSLGTSGSGEQYF
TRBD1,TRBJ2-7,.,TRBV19,TGTGCCAGTAGCGAGACAGGGGCGCTATACGAGCAGTACTTC,CASSETGALYEQYF
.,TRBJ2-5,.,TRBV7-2,TGTGCCAGCAGCTTACAGGGTTTCGGGGAGACCCAGTACTTC,CASSLQGFGETQYF
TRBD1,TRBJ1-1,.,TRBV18,TGTGCCAGCTCACACACGACAGGGGAGATCACTGAAGCTTTCTTT,CASSHTTGEITEAFF
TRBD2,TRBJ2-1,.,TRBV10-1,TGCGCCAGCAGTGGACTAGCGGGAGTCTACAATGAGCAGTTCTTC,CASSGLAGVYNEQFF
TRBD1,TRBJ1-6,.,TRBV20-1,TGCAGTGCTAGTCGACGAATTACGGACAGGGCCCTCCACTTT,CSASRRITDRALHF
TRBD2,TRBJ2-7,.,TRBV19,TGTGCCAGTAGCCCTAGCGGAAGAAGCTCCTACGAGCAGTACTTC,CASSPSGRSSYEQYF
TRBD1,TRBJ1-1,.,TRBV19,TGTGCCAGTAGTATGAACAGGGGAAACACTGAAGCTTTCTTT,CASSMNRGNTEAFF
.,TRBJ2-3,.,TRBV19,TGTGCCAGTAGTATTTTGGGGAGCACAGATACGCAGTATTTT,CASSILGSTDTQYF
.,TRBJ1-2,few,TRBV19,TGTGCCAGTAGTATCGGCGGGGCTCCCTATGGCTACACCTTC,CASSIGGAPYGYTF
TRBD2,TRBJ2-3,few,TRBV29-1,TGCAGCGTTGAGGCGGGGGGGAAGCCAGATACGCAGTATTTT,CSVEAGGKPDTQYF
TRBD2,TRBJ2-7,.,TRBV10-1,TGCGCCAGCAGTGAAGGGCTAGCGGCTAACGAGCAGTACTTC,CASSEGLAANEQYF
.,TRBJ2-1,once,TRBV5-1,TGCGCCAGCAGCCCCGGGGGGCAGCGCTACAATGAGCAGTTCTTC,CASSPGGQRYNEQFF
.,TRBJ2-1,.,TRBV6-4,TGTGCCAGCGCTGAACAGTCCTCCTACAATGAGCAGTTCTTC,CASAEQSSYNEQFF
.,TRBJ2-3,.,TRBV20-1,TGCAGTGCTAGTCGGTTGCGGGGCACCCGGGATACGCAGTATTTT,CSASRLRGTRDTQYF
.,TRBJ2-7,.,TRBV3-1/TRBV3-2,TGTGCCAGCAGCCCGGGGGTCCCCGGCGAGCAGTACTTC,CASSPGVPGEQYF
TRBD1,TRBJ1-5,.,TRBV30,TGTGCCTGGAGTGGACAGGGGGGTCAGCCCCAGCATTTT,CAWSGQGGQPQHF
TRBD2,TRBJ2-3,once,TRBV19,TGTGCCAGCTCACAGGCGGGGGGCGGCAGGGATACGCAGTATTTT,CASSQAGGGRDTQYF
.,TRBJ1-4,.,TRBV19,TGTGCCAGTAGTATGGATGGAGCAACTAATGAAAAACTGTTTTTT,CASSMDGATNEKLFF
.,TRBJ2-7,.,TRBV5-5,TGTGCCAGCAGCTTGTATTCCTTGGTCGGCACCTACGAGCAGTACTTC,CASSLYSLVGTYEQYF
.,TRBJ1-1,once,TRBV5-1,TGCGCCAGCAGCAATTTAGGGGTGGGCACTGAAGCTTTCTTT,CASSNLGVGTEAFF
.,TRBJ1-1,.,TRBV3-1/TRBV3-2,TGTGCCAGCAGCCAAGATAAGGGCAGGAACACTGAAGCTTTCTTT,CASSQDKGRNTEAFF